This record concerns one T cell receptor beta chain sequence. Its antigen is still unknown. The input lacks base qualities; no much larger clone sits a single base away. CDR1 SGHDT and CDR2 YYEEEE are derived from the germline V gene. The junction carries 17 bases between V and J, which are trimmed by 3 bases and 11 bases respectively. Taken from cysteine to phenylalanine, the CDR3 has 14 residues. The DNA shown is the 42-base CDR3, in frame from base 1. Samples from volunteer blood donors who had recovered from COVID-19 were contributed by a second Seattle source. The collaborating institutions used their own protocols to collect whole blood in K2EDTA tubes. For TCRbeta analysis, collaborator samples were shipped as frozen whole blood, as isolated PBMCs, or as DNA extracted from either sample type. The data were obtained in a study of blood T cell repertoires in COVID-19 (dated by TCRdb to between 2020 and 2021). For the wider study: The collaborator samples originated in the United States, Italy and Spain and spanned the acute and convalescent phases of COVID-19. The prospective study material was composed of cDNA or gDNA derived from T cells, B-cell-depleted T cells, or PBMCs. Deeply sampled blood TCRbeta repertoires from subjects exposed to, actively infected with, or recovered from COVID-19 were included in the dataset. A freely available public database, intended as a resource for researchers studying the immune response to SARS-CoV-2, is where the repertoires were released. The samples were drawn from two sources: the first 160 participants of the ongoing ImmuneRACE study, and 1,200 or so subjects contributed by 6 global collaborators. Nearly every sample came with metadata listing a de-identified subject ID, COVID-19 status, age in years and sex. Where HLA class I and class II types were available, the types were taken from metadata supplied by the sample provider, not from assay-based typing. What the study reported, not specific to this receptor: The amount of clinical and demographic metadata varied by source and participant and was provided uncurated.

TCRbeta CDR3 regions were amplified from genomic DNA by means of the immunoSEQ Assay, a bias-controlled multiplex PCR. From the authors' description of their analysis: Within the assay, amplification of reference gene primers was used to estimate how many nucleated cells each sample contained. To quantify the absolute abundance of each unique TCRbeta CDR3 rearrangement, sequence reads were collapsed and filtered. For each sample, productive Simpson clonality was calculated as the square root of Simpson's diversity index across productive rearrangements. This immuneACCESS table, as held by TCRdb, lists in-frame sequences with V and J called but not all clones. Of the missing ones, under half trace to an unresolved V gene in checked studies; the others have no known cause. The DNA was the basis for D and trimming; V, J and clone size are from that table. The sample table records some 230,000 clones; approximately 81% of these occur just once. The ten largest make up roughly 4.6% of the sample.

Recombination joined TRBV5-6 with TRBJ1-4; D gene: possibly TRBD1, on 6 matching bases. The specimen was peripheral blood. The clonotype comes from a woman aged 60 to 75 who had recovered from COVID-19. The DNA sequence reads TGTGCCAGCAGCTCTACAGGGAACGTTGGGAAACTGTTTTTT. This sequence encodes CASSSTGNVGKLFF.